What follows are 17 T cell receptor beta chains derived from one specimen sequenced in a study of human T cells and chemical hapten exposure. Time point reported: pre-sensitization, week 0. Described treatment: therapeutic diphenylcyclopropenone sensitization with weekly scalp DPC. TCRdb independently ran MiXCR on the RACE reads; one entry per CDR3 protein. The sample lists some 250,000 distinct CDR3 sequences, around 7% occurring once. The input for sequencing was whole blood, taken in connection with sensitization to the hapten diphenylcyclopropenone (DPC). These receptors were taken from a man between 18 and 29 years old with alopecia areata. Some clones in this sample may be carry-over from other donors' samples.

Only a few counts were recorded for this clonotype. The chain carries TRBV12-3 or TRBV12-4 and TRBJ1-4, with TRBD1 identical over 9 bases. There are 17 residues in the CDR3. After removal of 5 bases from V and 0 bases from J, the junction contained 7 bases not matched to a gene. The chain's CDR3 is CASSAPRQGATNEKLFF. In DNA form, the CDR3 reads TGTGCCAGCAGTGCCCCAAGACAGGGGGCAACTAATGAAAAACTGTTTTTT.

This clonotype showed up just a few times. The chain employs TRBV10-3 and TRBJ2-2, with TRBD1 identical over 8 bases. The germline gives CDR1 ENHRY, CDR2 SYGVKD. The CDR3 sequence is 15 residues long. V lost 4 bases to trimming and J lost 0 bases; unmatched junction nucleotides: 1. The DNA of the CDR3 is TGTGCCATCAGTGGGACAGGGCCGAACACCGGGGAGCTGTTTTTT. The encoded protein is CAISGTGPNTGELFF.

The chain joins TRBV2 to TRBJ1-1; 10 bases are shared with TRBD1. This CDR3 has 14 amino acids. The V and J ends lost 11 bases and 0 bases, in that order; junction bases with no gene match: 6. Germline values: CDR1 SNHLY, CDR2 FYNNEI. Here the CDR3 reads CAGRDRGMNTEAFF. Written as DNA, the CDR3 is TGTGCCGGCCGGGACAGGGGTATGAACACTGAAGCTTTCTTT.

This clonotype was picked up a small number of times. The V gene is TRBV6-1, the J gene TRBJ2-2; D remains unclear. CDR1 MNHNS and CDR2 SASEGT come from the germline V gene. The length of the CDR3 is 14 residues. The germline V and J ends were trimmed by 2 bases and 5 bases, with 9 bases remaining between them. CDR3 in DNA: TGTGCCAGCAGTGAATTGGTGGCAACCGGGGAGCTGTTTTTT. Its protein product is CASSELVATGELFF.

In this sample, this clonotype turned up many times. The chain links TRBV4-1 to TRBJ1-5; D is unresolved. The length of the CDR3 is 17 residues. The V gene's germline CDR1 is MGHRA and CDR2 YSYEKL. The V and J ends lost 0 bases and 5 bases respectively, with 17 bases between them. The CDR3, as DNA: TGCGCCAGCAGCCAAGATCTATCGGCCCTTACCTATCAGCCCCAGCATTTT. Amino acid sequence: CASSQDLSALTYQPQHF.

This clonotype was detected only a few times. The chain joins TRBV21-1 to TRBJ2-5; the table names TRBD1, a call not compared with the DNA. TRBV21-1 corresponds to a pseudogene. The CDR3 loop spans 14 amino acids. In nucleotides, the CDR3 is TGTGCCAGCAGCAGGGCGGACAGAAAAGAGACCCAGTACTTC. It yields the protein CASSRADRKETQYF.

The chain carries TRBV21-1 and TRBJ1-6. TRBV21-1 is flagged as a pseudogene. CDR3 length equals 12 residues. The CDR3 DNA reads TGTGCCAGCAGCCACGCCTTGCCACCCCTCCACTTT. It encodes CASSHALPPLHF.

This sequence joins TRBV5-1 and TRBJ1-1, with D possibly being TRBD1 (6 bases). Germline V gene lookup returns CDR1 SGHRS and CDR2 YFSETQ. V was pared by 1 base and J by 4 bases, with 14 bases between. The CDR3 sequence is 15 residues long. The CDR3 sequence: CASSLTQGGSTEAFF. As DNA, the CDR3 is TGCGCCAGCAGCTTGACACAGGGAGGGAGCACTGAAGCTTTCTTT.

This clonotype came up a few times. The chain links TRBV5-1 to TRBJ1-1; the D is unclear. V shed 4 bases and J shed 1 base, with 17 bases lying between them. Per germline, CDR1 SGHRS and CDR2 YFSETQ. The CDR3 extends over 16 amino acids. CDR3 residues: CASSLQATVENTEAFF. Here the CDR3 DNA reads TGCGCCAGCAGCCTTCAAGCCACCGTCGAGAACACTGAAGCTTTCTTT. The whole variable domain, filled in from reference TRBV5-1 and TRBJ1-1, reads KAGVTQTPRYLIKTRGQQVTLSCSPISGHRSVSWYQQTPGQGLQFLFEYFSETQRNKGNFPGRFSGRQFSNSRSEMNVSTLELGDSALYLCASSLQATVENTEAFFGQGTRLTVV.

To note about this clonotype: At one end, the junction sequence differs from germline, possibly due to a read error. This chain connects TRBV7-2 to TRBJ2-1; 15 bases fit TRBD2. Germline V CDR1 and CDR2: SGHTA, FQGNSA. The CDR3 loop spans 17 amino acids. DNA of the CDR3: TGTGTCAGCAGCGGGACTAGCGGGGGGAGCTCCTACAATGAGCAGTTCTTC. Its protein product is CVSSGTSGGSSYNEQFF.

This clonotype was seen only a few times. This chain joins TRBV5-1 and TRBJ2-2, with D unresolved. Trimming removed 0 bases from V and 3 bases from J, with 12 bases in between. The CDR3 is made up of 16 amino acids. Germline CDR1 is SGHRS and CDR2 is YFSETQ. CDR3 in amino acids: CASSLEVSKDTGELFF. CDR3 DNA: TGCGCCAGCAGCTTGGAAGTCAGTAAAGACACCGGGGAGCTGTTTTTT. The full variable domain, completed using reference TRBV5-1 and TRBJ2-2, is KAGVTQTPRYLIKTRGQQVTLSCSPISGHRSVSWYQQTPGQGLQFLFEYFSETQRNKGNFPGRFSGRQFSNSRSEMNVSTLELGDSALYLCASSLEVSKDTGELFFGEGSRLTVL.

This clonotype has a handful of counts. The CDR3 region is CARSAARLETQYF. In nucleotides, the CDR3 is TGTGCCAGAAGCGCGGCTAGACTGGAGACCCAGTACTTC. V usage is TRBV2 and J usage is TRBJ2-5, with D unresolved. V gave up 9 bases and J gave up 5 bases, with 16 bases separating them. Per the germline V gene, CDR1 is SNHLY and CDR2 is FYNNEI. This CDR3 spans 13 amino acids.

This sequence joins TRBV10-3 and TRBJ1-1, with 12 bases matching TRBD1. Per the germline V gene, CDR1 is ENHRY and CDR2 is SYGVKD. The V segment lost 6 bases and the J segment 3 bases; nucleotides outside the gene matches: 2. The CDR3 consists of 14 residues. The CDR3 sequence: CAIRGDRGHTEAFF. The CDR3 region has the DNA TGTGCCATCAGGGGGGACAGGGGGCACACTGAAGCTTTCTTT.

This clonotype turned up a few times. The chain has TRBV14 and TRBJ1-2; no clear D. Trimming removed 2 bases from V and 3 bases from J, with 1 base in between. Germline V gene lookup returns CDR1 SGHDN and CDR2 FVKESK. The CDR3 runs to 11 residues. CDR3 bases: TGTGCCAGCAGCCAACACTATGGCTACACCTTC. This gives the protein CASSQHYGYTF.

The chain combines TRBV20-1 with TRBJ1-6, with D possibly being TRBD1 (5 bases). Per the germline V gene, CDR1 is DFQATT and CDR2 is SNEGSKA (reference sequence). Trimming shortened V by 5 bases and J by 4 bases, and 15 bases separated the two germline ends. The CDR3 covers 15 residues. The CDR3 DNA follows: TGCAGTGCTCGGGACCAAAAACTTTATAATTCACCCCTCCACTTT. Translating it yields CSARDQKLYNSPLHF.

This clonotype was detected a few times. A read error may explain this, as a much larger clone is one base away. As DNA, the CDR3 is TGTGCCAGCAGCCAAAGCTCTGGGGCCAACGTCCTGACTTTC. Amino acids: CASSQSSGANVLTF. The chain joins TRBV14 to TRBJ2-6; no reliable D call. Trimming took 2 bases from V and 0 from J, leaving 2 bases between them. The CDR3 has 14 residues. Germline CDR1 is SGHDN and CDR2 is FVKESK.

The V call is TRBV2, the J call TRBJ1-1; D remains ambiguous. Germline loops: CDR1 SNHLY, CDR2 FYNNEI. V dropped 7 bases and J dropped 4 bases, with 13 bases sitting between them. This CDR3 is 13 amino acids long. CDR3 DNA: TGTGCCAGCAAGGGCAGAGTGGTCACTGAAGCTTTCTTT. It codes for CASKGRVVTEAFF.